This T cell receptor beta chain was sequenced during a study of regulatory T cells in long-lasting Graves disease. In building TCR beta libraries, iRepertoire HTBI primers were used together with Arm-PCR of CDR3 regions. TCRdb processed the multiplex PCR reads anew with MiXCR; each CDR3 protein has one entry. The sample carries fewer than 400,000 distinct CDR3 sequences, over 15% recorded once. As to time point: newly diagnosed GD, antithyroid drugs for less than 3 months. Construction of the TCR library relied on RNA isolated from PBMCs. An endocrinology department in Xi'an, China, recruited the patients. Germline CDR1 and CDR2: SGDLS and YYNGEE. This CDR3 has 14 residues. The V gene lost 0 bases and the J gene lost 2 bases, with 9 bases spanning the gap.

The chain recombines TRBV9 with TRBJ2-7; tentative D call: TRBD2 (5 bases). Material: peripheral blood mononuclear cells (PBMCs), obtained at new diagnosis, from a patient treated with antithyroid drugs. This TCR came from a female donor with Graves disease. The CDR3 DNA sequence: TGTGCCAGCAGCGTAGACCCGGGGACCTACGAGCAGTACTTC. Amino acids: CASSVDPGTYEQYF. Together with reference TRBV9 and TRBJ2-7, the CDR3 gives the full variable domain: DSGVTQTPKHLITATGQRVTLRCSPRSGDLSVYWYQQSLDQGLQFLIQYYNGEERAKGNILERFSAQQFPDLHSELNLSSLELGDSALYFCASSVDPGTYEQYFGPGTRLTVT.